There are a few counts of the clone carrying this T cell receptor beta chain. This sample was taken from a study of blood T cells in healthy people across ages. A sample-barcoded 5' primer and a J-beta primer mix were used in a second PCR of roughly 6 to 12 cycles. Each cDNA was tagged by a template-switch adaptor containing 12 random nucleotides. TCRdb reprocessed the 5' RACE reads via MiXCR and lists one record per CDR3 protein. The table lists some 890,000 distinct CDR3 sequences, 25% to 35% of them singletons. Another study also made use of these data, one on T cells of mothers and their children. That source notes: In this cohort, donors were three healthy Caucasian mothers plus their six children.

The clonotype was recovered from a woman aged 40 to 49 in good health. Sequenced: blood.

The CDR3 coding sequence is TGTGCCACCAGTGATGGGGCCTACAATGAGCAGTTCTTC. It encodes CATSDGAYNEQFF. The chain is built from TRBV24-1 and TRBJ2-1, with D hard to call. Germline CDR1 reads KGHDR; CDR2 reads SFDVKD. V was cut by 3 bases and J by 2 bases, with 4 bases left in between. CDR3 length equals 13 residues.